Sequencing of this TCR beta chain was carried out in a study of cytomegalovirus exposure and HLA in healthy donors. Study-wide points: Specific recognition of CMV antigens was confirmed in vitro for three chains (all CMV-associated). While the bulk of TCR sequences proved rare, some public TCRs turned up in many donors. The study labeled 150 to 200 TCR beta chains cytomegalovirus-associated.

Turning to this clone: The antigen is undetermined.

CDR3 length equals 13 residues. The germline CDR1 and CDR2 sequences are SGDLS and YYNGEE. The V end lost 4 bases, the J end lost 8 bases, and 13 bases lay between the germline ends. Here immunoSEQ multiplex PCR was the method, and the copy in TCRdb shows in-frame clones only, minus some. The table has approximately 160,000 clones, 89% seen once; the top ten hold 4.2%. Among the 90 to 150 subjects of the validation cohort, separate from the roughly 650-subject first cohort, were the donors. This clonotype was obtained from a man aged 18-30 years in good health and CMV-seropositive. The sequenced sample was PBMCs. The chain links TRBV9 to TRBJ2-1; perhaps TRBD1 as D (6 bases). As DNA, the CDR3 is TGTGCCAGCAGCCCTTATAACAGGGATGAGCAGTTCTTC. Protein sequence: CASSPYNRDEQFF.